The 8 T cell receptor beta chains in this list originate from one sample, sequenced in a study of CD8 T cells in ankylosing spondylitis. Study observations and caveats: Characteristic of ankylosing spondylitis blood, it appeared, was a TCR beta motif comprising roughly eight highly homologous variants.

The antigens of these receptors remain unknown. TCRdb called the 5' RACE reads again in MiXCR, with one record for every CDR3 protein. This table holds over 600,000 distinct CDR3 sequences, about 20% found once. The sample taken for sequencing was blood, either unsorted or a sorted T cell fraction (not recorded which). These receptors all come from a male donor with ankylosing spondylitis.

This clonotype was observed once. CDR3 nucleotides: TGTGCCAGCAGCTCCACCGCTAGCGGGAGCTGGAATGAGCAGTTCTTC. It codes for CASSSTASGSWNEQFF. V is TRBV5-6 and J is TRBJ2-1, with 10 bases aligning to TRBD2. V trimming: 3 bases; J trimming: 7 bases; junction bases outside the gene matches: 10. Germline CDR1 SGHDT, CDR2 YYEEEE. This CDR3 contains 16 residues.

The chain carries TRBV6-2 or TRBV6-3 and TRBJ2-2, with 8 bases aligning to TRBD2. The CDR3 is 15 amino acids. Germline V gene lookup returns CDR1 MNHEY and CDR2 SVGEGT. J was trimmed by 5 bases and V by 8 bases; bases with no gene match: 10. For the CDR3, the DNA is TGTGCCAGCGATGCGGGCGGGAGGTGGACCGGGGAGCTGTTTTTT. Its protein product is CASDAGGRWTGELFF.

J is TRBJ1-5 and V is TRBV5-1; the D gene is possibly TRBD1 (5 bases). Germline V CDR1 and CDR2: SGHRS, YFSETQ. V dropped 4 bases and J dropped 1 base, with 21 bases sitting between them. The CDR3 runs to 18 residues. The CDR3 protein is CASSPPYSRVQSNQPQHF. CDR3 nucleotides: TGCGCCAGCAGCCCACCTTACAGCAGGGTTCAGAGCAATCAGCCCCAGCATTTT.

This clonotype was counted only a few times. V is TRBV5-5 and J is TRBJ2-5; D uncertain. V lost 4 bases to trimming and J lost 1 base, with 14 bases between them. The CDR3 extends over 15 amino acids. Germline CDR1 reads SGHKS; CDR2 reads YYEKEE (reference sequence). CDR3 residues: CASSRIGNGQETQYF. The DNA of the CDR3 is TGTGCCAGCAGCCGAATAGGGAACGGCCAAGAGACCCAGTACTTC.

This clonotype was seen at least ten times. The chain employs TRBV10-3 and TRBJ2-7, with 7 bases identical to TRBD1. V dropped 2 bases and J dropped 2; count of bases not matched to a gene: 6. The CDR3 sequence is 15 residues long. In germline, CDR1 is ENHRY, CDR2 SYGVKD. Here the CDR3 reads CAISEGTVNPYEQYF. The CDR3 DNA follows: TGTGCCATCAGTGAGGGGACAGTAAATCCCTACGAGCAGTACTTC.

This clonotype has only a few counts. The chain carries TRBV9 and TRBJ2-5; D is perhaps TRBD1 or TRBD2 (5 bases each). There are 13 residues in the CDR3. The V end was cut by 3 bases, the J end by 7 bases, with 13 bases between. Germline lookup yields CDR1 SGDLS and CDR2 YYNGEE. CDR3 protein: CASSGDAGGTQYF. The CDR3 nucleotides read TGTGCCAGCAGCGGGGACGCTGGGGGGACCCAGTACTTC.

This clonotype has more than one count but fewer than ten. The genes are TRBV10-3 and TRBJ2-7; D call uncertain. Trimming cost V 0 bases and J 2 bases, with 2 bases left between them. CDR1 ENHRY and CDR2 SYGVKD come from the germline V gene. The CDR3 length is 12 residues. The CDR3 DNA sequence: TGTGCCATCAGTGAGTCTGCCTACGAGCAGTACTTC. The encoded protein is CAISESAYEQYF.

The CDR3 loop is CASTYQAGPYEQYF. CDR3 nucleotide sequence: TGTGCCAGCACGTACCAGGCTGGTCCCTACGAGCAGTACTTC. The gene calls are TRBV28 and TRBJ2-7, with D uncertain. Germline CDR1 reads MDHEN; CDR2 reads SYDVKM. The CDR3 runs to 14 residues. Trimming cost V 7 bases and J 2 bases, with 15 bases left between them. Together with reference TRBV28 and TRBJ2-7, the CDR3 gives the full variable domain: DVKVTQSSRYLVKRTGEKVFLECVQDMDHENMFWYRQDPGLGLRLIYFSYDVKMKEKGDIPEGYSVSREKKERFSLILESASTNQTSMYLCASTYQAGPYEQYFGPGTRLTVT.